These 32 T cell receptor beta chains were all obtained from the same sample, sequenced in a study of T-cell reconstitution after alpha-beta-depleted transplantation in children. Unique molecular identifiers tagged the TCRbeta library. Via MiXCR, TCRdb re-called the PCR reads, giving one row per CDR3 protein. The sample contains roughly 570,000 distinct CDR3 sequences, 25% to 30% of which appear only once. Sequencing was performed on PBMCs, taken before TCRalphabeta/CD19-depleted stem cell transplant. These receptors were taken from a boy in the first two years of life with Wiskott-Aldrich syndrome, due to receive a stem cell transplant.

This chain joins TRBV27 and TRBJ2-1; D may be TRBD2 (6 bases). This CDR3 has 14 residues. Germline CDR1 is MNHEY and CDR2 is SMNVEV (reference sequence). Trimming shortened V by 6 bases and J by 8 bases, and 17 bases separated the two germline ends. The DNA for the CDR3 is TGTGCCAGCAGGGACCGCCGGGGGTGGGATGAGCAGTTCTTC. Its translation: CASRDRRGWDEQFF.

This clonotype was found a few times. The V gene is TRBV24-1, the J gene TRBJ2-1; 7 bases match TRBD2. Losses at the gene ends were 5 bases for V and 0 bases for J; bases not matched to a gene: 6. CDR1 is KGHDR and CDR2 is SFDVKD in the germline V gene. This CDR3 comprises 16 residues. CDR3 in amino acids: CATSVKRDVSYNEQFF. The CDR3 DNA sequence: TGTGCCACCAGTGTAAAGCGGGACGTCTCCTACAATGAGCAGTTCTTC.

This clonotype has just a few counts. The genes are TRBV5-1 and TRBJ2-2; TRBD1 might be the D (5 bases). V was cut by 1 base and J by 2 bases, with 21 bases left in between. This CDR3 has 19 residues. Germline V gene lookup returns CDR1 SGHRS and CDR2 YFSETQ. The DNA for the CDR3 is TGCGCCAGCAGCTTGCGAGCAGACTGGGGCCTATTCAACACCGGGGAGCTGTTTTTT. Amino acid sequence: CASSLRADWGLFNTGELFF.

This clonotype was picked up a small number of times. This chain uses TRBV5-1 with TRBJ1-2; 9 nucleotides agree with TRBD1. CDR1 is SGHRS and CDR2 is YFSETQ in the germline V gene. Unmatched junction bases numbered 11, after V lost 7 bases and J lost 4 bases. The CDR3 runs 15 residues. The CDR3 protein is CASGTSRTGVYGYTF. For the CDR3, the DNA is TGCGCCAGCGGAACCTCCAGGACAGGGGTCTATGGCTACACCTTC.

The chain carries TRBV20-1 and TRBJ2-3; D might be TRBD2 (5 bases). V was cut by 1 base and J by 6 bases, with 14 bases left in between. The CDR3 is 14 residues long. The germline V gene has CDR1 DFQATT and CDR2 SNEGSKA (reference sequence). CDR3 coding DNA: TGCAGTGCTAGAGCCCAAGGACTGGTGGATACGCAGTATTTT. Translation gives CSARAQGLVDTQYF.

This clonotype showed up just a few times. The chain combines TRBV9 with TRBJ2-5; 13 bases line up with TRBD2. The CDR3 is 17 residues long. Losses at the gene ends were 3 bases for V and 7 bases for J; bases not matched to a gene: 12. Per the germline V gene, CDR1 is SGDLS and CDR2 is YYNGEE. Written as DNA, the CDR3 is TGTGCCAGCAGCGCTAAACTAGCGGGAGGGCCTAAAGGGACCCAGTACTTC. It codes for CASSAKLAGGPKGTQYF. Looking up the rest from reference TRBV9 and TRBJ2-5 gives the full variable domain: DSGVTQTPKHLITATGQRVTLRCSPRSGDLSVYWYQQSLDQGLQFLIQYYNGEERAKGNILERFSAQQFPDLHSELNLSSLELGDSALYFCASSAKLAGGPKGTQYFGPGTRLLVL.

This clonotype came up once. The V gene is TRBV4-2, the J gene TRBJ2-1; 8 bases map to TRBD2. The J segment lost 10 bases and the V segment lost 1 base, leaving 15 bases of the junction unmatched. The V gene's germline CDR1 is LGHNA and CDR2 YNFKEQ. The CDR3 is 17 amino acids. The CDR3 DNA reads TGTGCCAGCAGCCAAGGGAATGCGGTAGCGGGGTTGTCGGAGCAGTTCTTC. It yields the protein CASSQGNAVAGLSEQFF.

The CDR3 sequence: CASKSLAGGISSSYNEQFF. The CDR3, as DNA: TGTGCCAGCAAAAGTCTAGCGGGAGGGATCTCTAGCTCCTACAATGAGCAGTTCTTC. The J gene is TRBJ2-1, the V gene TRBV6-1; 12 nucleotides agree with TRBD2. The V segment lost 7 bases and the J segment 0 bases; nucleotides outside the gene matches: 13. CDR1 is MNHNS, CDR2 SASEGT, per germline. CDR3 size: 19 residues.

This clonotype was recorded a few times. V and J are TRBV28 and TRBJ2-6; D is undetermined. The CDR3 spans 12 residues. Germline-derived CDR1 and CDR2 are MDHEN and SYDVKM. V lost 10 bases and J 1 base, leaving 5 bases between the germline ends. The chain's CDR3 is CAIRSGANVLTF. The CDR3 DNA reads as TGTGCCATACGGTCTGGGGCCAACGTCCTGACTTTC.

Only a few counts were recorded for this clonotype. This chain uses TRBV7-3 with TRBJ2-7; 10 positions agree with TRBD2. The CDR3 covers 15 residues. Germline loops: CDR1 SGHTA, CDR2 FQGTGA. The V segment lost 0 bases and the J segment 4 bases; nucleotides outside the gene matches: 3. The CDR3 loop is CASSLTPSGSYEQYF. CDR3 bases: TGTGCCAGCAGCTTAACCCCTAGCGGGAGTTACGAGCAGTACTTC.

This clonotype has only a few counts. The chain uses TRBV5-1 and TRBJ2-5, with TRBD1 matching over 7 bases. After removal of 2 bases from V and 5 bases from J, the junction contained 6 bases not matched to a gene. This CDR3 comprises 14 residues. Germline lookup yields CDR1 SGHRS and CDR2 YFSETQ. The CDR3 nucleotides read TGCGCCAGCAGCTTACACAGGGGCGAGGAGACCCAGTACTTC. Its protein is CASSLHRGEETQYF.

The J gene is TRBJ2-1, the V gene TRBV2, with 13 positions matching TRBD2. There are 14 residues in the CDR3. Germline-derived CDR1 and CDR2 are SNHLY and FYNNEI. Trimming removed 10 bases from V and 8 bases from J; junction bases left unmatched: 8. The CDR3, as DNA: TGTGCCATCTTACTAGCGGGAGGGCGGTATGAGCAGTTCTTC. Translating it yields CAILLAGGRYEQFF.

The chain has TRBV5-1 and TRBJ2-7; 8 nucleotides line up with TRBD1. The trim removed 8 bases at V and 2 bases at J, leaving 6 bases unmatched. CDR3 length: 13 residues. Per germline, CDR1 SGHRS and CDR2 YFSETQ. CDR3 loop: CASSQGVTYEQYF. DNA for the CDR3: TGCGCCAGTTCACAGGGGGTAACCTACGAGCAGTACTTC.

The V and J genes are TRBV7-9 and TRBJ2-3; D may be TRBD2 (6 bases). CDR1 is SEHNR, CDR2 FQNEAQ, per germline (reference sequence). This CDR3 comprises 14 residues. V lost 6 bases and J 2 bases, leaving 12 bases between the germline ends. DNA for the CDR3: TGTGCCAGCAGTATGGGAGGTATCACAGATACGCAGTATTTT. It codes for CASSMGGITDTQYF. Supplemented by reference TRBV7-9 and TRBJ2-3, the full variable domain reads DTGVSQNPRHKITKRGQNVTFRCDPISEHNRLYWYRQTLGQGPEFLTYFQNEAQLEKSRLLSDRFSAERPKGSFSTLEIQRTEQGDSAMYLCASSMGGITDTQYFGPGTRLTVL.

This chain joins TRBV3-1 and TRBJ2-5, with 7 positions matching TRBD2. Germline V CDR1 and CDR2: LGHDT, YNNKEL (reference sequence). The CDR3 totals 14 residues. With 2 bases clipped from V and 5 bases from J, the junction kept 5 bases outside the gene matches. The CDR3, as DNA: TGTGCCAGCAGCCAACGGACCGGGGGGGAGACCCAGTACTTC. Amino acid sequence: CASSQRTGGETQYF.

The CDR3 loop is CSALDSYATNEKLFF. In DNA form, the CDR3 reads TGCAGTGCTTTAGACAGTTATGCAACTAATGAAAAACTGTTTTTT. The V and J genes are TRBV20-1 and TRBJ1-4; D perhaps matches TRBD1 (5 bases). Germline CDR1 DFQATT, CDR2 SNEGSKA (reference sequence). The CDR3 spans 15 residues. V lost 5 bases, J lost 0 bases, and 13 bases lay in between.

The chain joins TRBV19 to TRBJ2-1, with a weak D call TRBD1 (6 bases). There are 15 residues in the CDR3. Trimming removed 3 bases at V and 8 bases at J, with 17 bases between. CDR1 and CDR2 from the germline V gene are LNHDA and SQIVND (reference sequence). This CDR3 reads CASSIRDNPMDEQFF. The CDR3 bases are TGTGCCAGTAGTATTCGGGACAACCCGATGGATGAGCAGTTCTTC. Drawing the rest from reference TRBV19 and TRBJ2-1, the complete variable domain is DGGITQSPKYLFRKEGQNVTLSCEQNLNHDAMYWYRQDPGQGLRLIYYSQIVNDFQKGDIAEGYSVSREKKESFPLTVTSAQKNPTAFYLCASSIRDNPMDEQFFGPGTRLTVL.

This chain uses TRBV5-1 with TRBJ2-1; tentative D call: TRBD2 (5 bases). Germline values: CDR1 SGHRS, CDR2 YFSETQ. Trimming took 6 bases from V and 6 from J, leaving 16 bases between them. CDR3 length: 14 residues. CDR3 DNA sequence: TGCGCCAGCACTTCTCGGGGAGCTTTCAATGAGCAGTTCTTC. Protein product: CASTSRGAFNEQFF.

This clonotype has only a few counts. V usage is TRBV5-1 and J usage is TRBJ1-6, with D possibly being TRBD1 (6 bases). Germline assignment: CDR1 SGHRS and CDR2 YFSETQ. The CDR3 is 15 amino acids. Trimming removed 2 bases at V and 7 bases at J, with 13 bases between. CDR3 nucleotides: TGCGCCAGCAGCTTCATGGACAGCTCAAATTCACCCCTCCACTTT. It yields the protein CASSFMDSSNSPLHF.

This clonotype was observed a few times. The chain is built from TRBV7-9 and TRBJ2-2; unclear D gene. The CDR3 contains 15 residues. Germline V CDR1 and CDR2: SEHNR, FQNEAQ (reference sequence). V lost 2 bases and J lost 4, with 11 bases in between. CDR3 sequence: CASSLRRQSTGELFF. The CDR3 coding sequence is TGTGCCAGCAGCTTAAGGCGGCAAAGCACCGGGGAGCTGTTTTTT.

This clonotype occurred a few times. The CDR3 loop reads CASSLDLWGEVEKLFF. The CDR3 nucleotides are TGTGCCAGCAGTTTGGACCTCTGGGGAGAGGTTGAAAAACTGTTTTTT. This sequence joins TRBV12-3 or TRBV12-4 and TRBJ1-4; no clear D gene. Trimming left V 3 bases short and J 7 bases short, with 18 bases between. The CDR3 extends over 16 amino acids.

This clonotype has a handful of counts. The chain is built from TRBV5-6 and TRBJ2-7; D is unresolved. CDR3 length equals 12 residues. Looked up from germline, CDR1 is SGHDT and CDR2 is YYEEEE. Trimming took off 1 base at V and 5 bases at J, with 7 bases between the two ends. As DNA, the CDR3 is TGTGCCAGCAGCTTGTATGAGAACGAGCAGTACTTC. This codes for CASSLYENEQYF.

The chain joins TRBV5-1 to TRBJ2-1; D is perhaps TRBD1 or TRBD2 (5 bases each). This CDR3 comprises 14 residues. CDR1 is SGHRS and CDR2 is YFSETQ in the germline V gene. V was clipped by 1 base and J by 5 bases, with 10 bases between them. CDR3 bases: TGCGCCAGCAGCTTGACAGTGGGGGACAATGAGCAGTTCTTC. Translating gives CASSLTVGDNEQFF.

V and J are TRBV5-1 and TRBJ2-1; 9 nucleotides line up with TRBD1. V trimming: 0 bases; J trimming: 2 bases; junction bases outside the gene matches: 9. CDR3 length: 18 residues. Germline CDR1 reads SGHRS; CDR2 reads YFSETQ. CDR3 bases: TGCGCCAGCAGCTTGGGGACCGGGACAGGGCCTACCTACAATGAGCAGTTCTTC. Translating it yields CASSLGTGTGPTYNEQFF.

This clonotype was seen more than once but under ten times. The CDR3 DNA follows: TGTGCCACCAGCAGAGATATGGGGGCTGGCTACGAGCAGTACTTC. It is translated as CATSRDMGAGYEQYF. This chain joins TRBV15 and TRBJ2-7, with a possible D match to TRBD1 (6 bases). Germline V gene data show CDR1 as LNHNV and CDR2 as YYDKDF (reference sequence). The germline V and J ends were trimmed by 0 bases and 3 bases, with 12 bases remaining between them. The CDR3 length is 15 residues. The whole variable domain, remainder taken from reference TRBV15 and TRBJ2-7, is DAMVIQNPRYQVTQFGKPVTLSCSQTLNHNVMYWYQQKSSQAPKLLFHYYDKDFNNEADTPDNFQSRRPNTSFCFLDIRSPGLGDTAMYLCATSRDMGAGYEQYFGPGTRLTVT.

This clonotype was picked up a small number of times. The chain carries TRBV24-1 and TRBJ2-3, with unresolved D. The V end lost 5 bases, the J end lost 0 bases, and 5 bases lay between the germline ends. The germline V gene has CDR1 KGHDR and CDR2 SFDVKD. This CDR3 comprises 13 residues. Here the CDR3 reads CATSASSTDTQYF. Here the CDR3 DNA reads TGTGCCACCAGTGCCTCAAGCACAGATACGCAGTATTTT.

The chain combines TRBV20-1 with TRBJ1-4, with D possibly TRBD1 on 6 matching bases. The ends were cut back, 1 base at V and 6 bases at J, with 15 bases in the middle. There are 15 residues in the CDR3. Looked up from germline, CDR1 is DFQATT and CDR2 is SNEGSKA (reference sequence). CDR3 nucleotides: TGCAGTGCTAGAGGATATGGGGGCGCGGATGAAAAACTGTTTTTT. Translating it yields CSARGYGGADEKLFF.

The genes are TRBV10-3 and TRBJ2-5, with 11 bases fitting TRBD2. This CDR3 has 16 amino acids. Trimming took 4 bases from V and 5 from J; bases not matched to a gene: 9. Germline assignment: CDR1 ENHRY and CDR2 SYGVKD. In nucleotides, the CDR3 is TGTGCCATCAGTGCCGGGACTAGCGGAGGGGGGGAGACCCAGTACTTC. It yields the protein CAISAGTSGGGETQYF.

This clonotype was picked up a small number of times. As DNA, the CDR3 is TGCGCCAGCCGACACTTCGCTTCGGTCTCCTACAATGAGCAGTTCTTC. Its translation is CASRHFASVSYNEQFF. This chain uses TRBV4-1 with TRBJ2-1, with D unresolved. V was clipped by 8 bases and J by 0 bases, with 17 bases between them. This CDR3 comprises 16 residues. The germline V gene encodes CDR1 MGHRA and CDR2 YSYEKL.

This chain joins TRBV10-3 and TRBJ1-2, with 10 bases that match TRBD1. V dropped 5 bases and J dropped 4; count of bases not matched to a gene: 4. Germline V gene data show CDR1 as ENHRY and CDR2 as SYGVKD. The CDR3 consists of 14 residues. The CDR3 is CAISKDRGAYGYTF. DNA for the CDR3: TGTGCCATCAGTAAGGACAGGGGGGCCTATGGCTACACCTTC.

V and J are TRBV5-5 and TRBJ2-5; D perhaps matches TRBD2 (6 bases). There are 15 residues in the CDR3. Germline CDR1 and CDR2: SGHKS and YYEKEE (reference sequence). Trimming stripped 4 bases from V and 5 bases from J, with 18 bases between. The CDR3 DNA reads TGTGCCAGCAGCCATGCGGGACCCCGGAGGGAGACCCAGTACTTC. This gives the protein CASSHAGPRRETQYF.

The J gene is TRBJ2-7, the V gene TRBV5-1; the D gene is possibly TRBD2 (6 bases). This CDR3 has 14 amino acids. CDR1 SGHRS and CDR2 YFSETQ come from the germline V gene. Trimming stripped 0 bases from V and 5 bases from J, with 12 bases between. CDR3 sequence: CASSLAASANEQYF. The CDR3 DNA reads TGCGCCAGCAGCTTGGCCGCTAGCGCCAACGAGCAGTACTTC.